This TCR beta chain was documented in a study of T-cell memory formation after mild COVID-19. About the study: The TCR clusters were mostly specific to one donor.

Germline V gene sequence: CDR1 MNHNS, CDR2 SASEGT. V was pared by 11 bases and J by 2 bases, with 13 bases between. The CDR3 runs 13 residues. As regards this clonotype: Its antigen remains unidentified.

Overall study findings and caveats: Pre-infection memory held some responding clones, suggesting pre-existing cross-reactive T cells responded.

The authors produced TCR alpha and TCR beta cDNA libraries with sample barcodes and UMIs by 5'RACE using constant-segment primers. TCRdb analysed the 5' RACE reads with MiXCR anew, one entry per CDR3 protein. This sample carries 500,000 to 550,000 distinct CDR3 sequences, over 20% of them seen once, and the ten largest clones take around an eighth. The specimen sequenced was PBMCs or a T cell subset sorted from them (not recorded which). The chain uses TRBV6-1 and TRBJ2-1; maybe TRBD2 (6 bases). The TCR comes from an adult woman who had mild COVID-19 (a few samples of this study predate the infection). Cell type and time point are not known. The CDR3 protein is CALRGLTYNEQFF. CDR3 nucleotide sequence: TGTGCCTTGCGGGGTTTGACCTACAATGAGCAGTTCTTC.